This T cell receptor beta chain was captured by sequencing in a study of blood T cells in healthy people across ages. Study observations and caveats: Unknown donor CMV status possibly confounded expanded clonotype changes. Age advanced and TCR beta diversity per million T cells fell, roughly linearly. Calculation of diversity from one million T cells yielded estimates considered to be underestimates.

There are 16 residues in the CDR3. Germline CDR1 and CDR2: SGHRS and YFSETQ. V shed 1 base and J shed 0 bases, with 13 bases lying between them. Primed by a sample-barcoded 5' primer and a J-beta primer mix, a second PCR proceeded for 7 to 11 cycles. Each CDR3 protein is one row after TCRdb ran MiXCR on the 5' RACE reads. The sample yields 600,000 or so distinct CDR3 sequences, under 25% seen once. On this clonotype: Its matching antigen is unknown.

This TCR was sampled from a man in his 70s in good health. The sample comprised blood. V gene TRBV5-1 combines with J gene TRBJ2-5; D ambiguous. CDR3 in DNA: TGCGCCAGCAGCTTGCCCGAGAGCCTTTACCAAGAGACCCAGTACTTC. This gives the protein CASSLPESLYQETQYF.